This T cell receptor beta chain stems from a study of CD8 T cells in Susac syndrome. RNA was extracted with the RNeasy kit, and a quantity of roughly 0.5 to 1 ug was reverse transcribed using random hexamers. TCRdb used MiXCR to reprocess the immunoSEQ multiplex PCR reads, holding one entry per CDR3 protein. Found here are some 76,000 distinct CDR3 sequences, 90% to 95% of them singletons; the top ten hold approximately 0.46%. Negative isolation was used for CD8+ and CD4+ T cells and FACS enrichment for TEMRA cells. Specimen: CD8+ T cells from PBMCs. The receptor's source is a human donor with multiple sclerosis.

CDR3 nucleotides: TGCGCCAGCAGCACGGACTTCTCCTACGAGCAGTACTTC. As protein: CASSTDFSYEQYF. The V gene is TRBV5-1, the J gene TRBJ2-7; D might be TRBD2 (5 bases). CDR3 length: 13 amino acids. V gave up 4 bases and J gave up 0 bases, with 8 bases separating them. Germline-derived CDR1 and CDR2 are SGHRS and YFSETQ.